The sequence of this T cell receptor (beta chain) was determined in a study of lymphopenia after photon versus proton radiotherapy. The assay was immunoSEQ multiplex PCR, and TCRdb's table has in-frame clones only and misses some. The data show 75,000 to 90,000 clones, 83% seen once. Trimming took off 5 bases at V and 1 base at J, with 18 bases between the two ends. The germline V gene encodes CDR1 MDHEN and CDR2 SYDVKM. CDR3 length: 16 residues. This clonotype originated in a man aged 55 to 70 with pancreatic cancer. The sequencing used peripheral blood, collected from a patient treated with proton-based radiotherapy. The chain couples TRBV28 to TRBJ2-7; D assignment may be TRBD1 or TRBD2 (5 bases each). DNA of the CDR3: TGTGCCAGCAGTGAAGTAGGGACCGCCTATTCCTACGAGCAGTACTTC. Its protein product is CASSEVGTAYSYEQYF.